The 32 T cell receptor beta chains below come from one sample, sequenced in a study of early T cells in non-severe SARS-CoV-2 infection (dated by TCRdb to the early 2020s). The library relied on 5' RACE. Sequencing was carried out with a NextSeq 500. The public reads were reanalyzed by TCRdb: fastp trimming at Q25, MiXCR alignment, in-frame beta chains only. Rows with one shared CDR3 protein collapse into an entry with the most common genes and DNA. Across this sample there are 85,000 to 100,000 distinct CDR3 sequences, with around 17% seen only once. The top ten clones comprise about 1.3% of the sample. Sequencing used whole blood. The receptor source for this set is an adult who was a healthcare worker with PCR-confirmed SARS-CoV-2 infection or an uninfected control (not recorded which).

This chain joins TRBV4-3 and TRBJ2-7, with D hard to call. V was pared by 0 bases and J by 0 bases, with 15 bases between. Germline V lookup: CDR1 LGHNA, CDR2 YSLEER. The CDR3 loop spans 17 amino acids. CDR3 coding DNA: TGCGCCAGCAGCCAAGAGGTCAGATTGGGGTCCTCCTACGAGCAGTACTTC. Amino acid sequence: CASSQEVRLGSSYEQYF.

This clonotype was observed a few times. The genes are TRBV24-1 and TRBJ2-1; the match to TRBD2 covers 8 bases. Trimming removed 0 bases from V and 5 bases from J; junction bases left unmatched: 2. CDR3 length: 15 amino acids. Germline V gene data show CDR1 as KGHDR and CDR2 as SFDVKD. In DNA form, the CDR3 reads TGTGCCACCAGTGATTTGCACGGGGGGGACAATGAGCAGTTCTTC. It is translated as CATSDLHGGDNEQFF.

This sequence joins TRBV7-9 and TRBJ2-1, with a weak D call TRBD2 (5 bases). The CDR3 covers 17 residues. Germline assignment: CDR1 SEHNR and CDR2 FQNEAQ (reference sequence). V gave up 1 base and J gave up 0 bases, with 13 bases separating them. CDR3 DNA sequence: TGTGCCAGCAGCTTAGGTTATCGGGGTGGCTCCTACAATGAGCAGTTCTTC. Translating it yields CASSLGYRGGSYNEQFF.

This clonotype has just a few counts. The chain carries TRBV9 and TRBJ2-2, with D possibly called TRBD1 or TRBD2 (5 bases each). V lost 3 bases to trimming and J lost 4 bases, with 16 bases between them. This CDR3 has 16 amino acids. Per the germline V gene, CDR1 is SGDLS and CDR2 is YYNGEE. The CDR3 sequence is CASSEDWGSGTGELFF. The CDR3 bases are TGTGCCAGCAGCGAGGATTGGGGGAGCGGCACCGGGGAGCTGTTTTTT.

This chain connects TRBV7-6 to TRBJ2-5, with 7 bases identical to TRBD2. This CDR3 is 18 amino acids long. In germline, CDR1 is SGHVS, CDR2 FNYEAQ. J gave up 1 base and V 5 bases, and 16 bases lay outside the gene matches. The CDR3 sequence: CASSPSPSSGAFQETQYF. CDR3 coding DNA: TGTGCCAGCAGCCCGAGTCCCTCTAGCGGAGCCTTCCAAGAGACCCAGTACTTC.

This clonotype was counted only a few times. The V call is TRBV19, the J call TRBJ1-5; no clear D gene. Germline V gene sequence: CDR1 LNHDA, CDR2 SQIVND (reference sequence). The CDR3 has 13 amino acids. V was trimmed by 7 bases and J by 3 bases, leaving 10 bases between them. The CDR3: CASMRSINQPQHF. Written as DNA, the CDR3 is TGTGCCAGTATGAGGTCAATCAATCAGCCCCAGCATTTT.

The rearrangement joins TRBV13 to TRBJ1-1; no clear D. CDR3 length equals 15 residues. V gave up 6 bases and J gave up 2 bases, with 16 bases separating them. Germline CDR1 and CDR2: PRHDT and FYEKMQ (reference sequence). The DNA for the CDR3 is TGTGCCAGCAGTCTACTCCCCCGGGAAAACACTGAAGCTTTCTTT. Encoded protein: CASSLLPRENTEAFF.

This clonotype was seen a few times. The V call is TRBV4-3, the J call TRBJ2-1; D gene unclear. Trimming shortened V by 0 bases and J by 0 bases, and 9 bases separated the two germline ends. Germline loops: CDR1 LGHNA, CDR2 YSLEER. CDR3 length: 16 residues. This CDR3 is CASSQDSWSSYNEQFF. The CDR3 DNA sequence: TGCGCCAGCAGCCAAGATAGCTGGAGCTCCTACAATGAGCAGTTCTTC.

This clonotype was recorded a few times. The chain is built from TRBV27 and TRBJ2-1; 11 bases align to TRBD2. J gave up 9 bases and V 6 bases, and 7 bases lay outside the gene matches. The CDR3 consists of 14 residues. Germline V gene lookup returns CDR1 MNHEY and CDR2 SMNVEV (reference sequence). The CDR3 DNA sequence: TGTGCCAGCAGCATAGCGGGGGGGCCAGTTGAGCAGTTCTTC. Protein product: CASSIAGGPVEQFF.

The chain is built from TRBV19 and TRBJ2-1; D ambiguous. Trimming removed 6 bases from V and 5 bases from J, with 20 bases in between. CDR1 LNHDA and CDR2 SQIVND come from the germline V gene (reference sequence). The CDR3 covers 16 residues. The CDR3 reads CASSSPLVITHNEQFF. The CDR3 coding sequence is TGTGCCAGTAGCAGCCCTCTAGTGATCACCCACAATGAGCAGTTCTTC.

V is TRBV18 and J is TRBJ2-6; possible D gene TRBD1, 5 bases. V lost 6 bases, J lost 0 bases, and 12 bases lay in between. CDR1 is KGHSH and CDR2 is LQKENI in the germline V gene. This CDR3 is built from 16 residues. The CDR3 region is CASSPGSGSGANVLTF. DNA for the CDR3: TGTGCCAGCTCCCCAGGGTCAGGCTCTGGGGCCAACGTCCTGACTTTC. Variable domain in full (rest from reference TRBV18 and TRBJ2-6): NAGVMQNPRHLVRRRGQEARLRCSPMKGHSHVYWYRQLPEEGLKFMVYLQKENIIDESGMPKERFSAEFPKEGPSILRIQQVVRGDSAAYFCASSPGSGSGANVLTFGAGSRLTVL.

The chain couples TRBV28 to TRBJ1-2, with a weak D call TRBD1 (6 bases). Germline V CDR1 and CDR2: MDHEN, SYDVKM. V was cut by 3 bases and J by 3 bases, with 14 bases left in between. This CDR3 is built from 15 residues. CDR3: CASSFLGTRDYGYTF. CDR3 nucleotides: TGTGCCAGCAGTTTTTTAGGGACACGAGACTATGGCTACACCTTC.

This sequence joins TRBV12-3 or TRBV12-4 and TRBJ2-1; D remains unclear. The CDR3 length is 14 residues. V lost 7 bases and J lost 0, with 10 bases in between. The chain's CDR3 is CASTHSYSYNEQFF. DNA for the CDR3: TGTGCCAGCACCCACTCGTACTCCTACAATGAGCAGTTCTTC.

CDR3 DNA sequence: TGTGCCAGCAGTGACGGGGCTACCTCCTACAATGAGCAGTTCTTC. Its protein is CASSDGATSYNEQFF. The chain carries TRBV27 and TRBJ2-1; D possibly uses TRBD1 or TRBD2 (5 bases each). Germline loops: CDR1 MNHEY, CDR2 SMNVEV (reference sequence). The CDR3 totals 15 residues. Trimming cost V 5 bases and J 0 bases, with 11 bases left between them.

This clonotype was counted many times. The chain has TRBV6-4 and TRBJ2-1; tentative D call: TRBD1 (5 bases). There are 13 residues in the CDR3. Trimming took off 4 bases at V and 15 bases at J, with 19 bases between the two ends. Germline V lookup: CDR1 MRHNA, CDR2 SNTAGT. The CDR3 DNA is TGTGCCAGCAGTGCAGATAGGGGCGACAGTCCGTTCTTC. Its translation: CASSADRGDSPFF.

There are a few counts of this clonotype. The chain is built from TRBV27 and TRBJ2-2; D perhaps matches TRBD1 (5 bases). From germline, CDR1 is MNHEY and CDR2 SMNVEV (reference sequence). The V and J ends lost 7 bases and 1 base respectively, with 7 bases between them. The CDR3 loop spans 13 amino acids. Here the CDR3 DNA reads TGTGCCAGCATTCAGGGGAACACCGGGGAGCTGTTTTTT. It specifies CASIQGNTGELFF.

This clonotype was seen a handful of times. This chain joins TRBV30 and TRBJ2-3; 7 positions match TRBD1. Germline CDR1 is GTSNPN and CDR2 is SVGIG (reference sequence). Trimming removed 2 bases from V and 6 bases from J; junction bases left unmatched: 5. CDR3 size: 13 residues. The DNA for the CDR3 is TGTGCCTGGAGTACCCTGACAGGGGATACGCAGTATTTT. Translation gives CAWSTLTGDTQYF.

This clonotype showed up just a few times. The chain joins TRBV6-1 to TRBJ1-2; 9 bases align to TRBD1. Per the germline V gene, CDR1 is MNHNS and CDR2 is SASEGT. The CDR3 runs to 16 residues. Unmatched junction bases numbered 12, after V lost 6 bases and J lost 4 bases. The chain's CDR3 is CASSATGGTTRYGYTF. The CDR3 DNA is TGTGCCAGCAGCGCAACAGGGGGCACCACACGCTATGGCTACACCTTC.

This clonotype was detected a few times. This sequence joins TRBV4-2 and TRBJ2-6; 8 bases fit TRBD1. The CDR3 covers 16 residues. V gave up 4 bases and J gave up 1 base; unmatched junction bases: 3. Germline values: CDR1 LGHNA, CDR2 YNFKEQ. CDR3 loop: CASSPRTGSGANVLTF. Here the CDR3 DNA reads TGTGCCAGCAGCCCCAGGACAGGGTCTGGGGCCAACGTCCTGACTTTC.

This clonotype was counted at least ten times. This rearrangement joins TRBV29-1 to TRBJ1-1, with 7 bases aligning to TRBD1. CDR1 and CDR2 from the germline V gene are SQVTM and ANQGSEA. The V segment lost 7 bases and the J segment 1 base; nucleotides outside the gene matches: 9. This CDR3 has 14 residues. CDR3 sequence: CSAPGTVENTEAFF. CDR3 in DNA: TGCAGCGCTCCTGGGACAGTCGAGAACACTGAAGCTTTCTTT.

This clonotype was counted many times. This sequence joins TRBV10-3 and TRBJ1-2; D not certain. The CDR3 covers 14 residues. Trimming pared 0 bases from V and 6 bases from J, leaving 11 bases between. Looked up from germline, CDR1 is ENHRY and CDR2 is SYGVKD. The CDR3, as DNA: TGTGCCATCAGTGAGTCTAGCGGTTCGCATGGCTACACCTTC. This codes for CAISESSGSHGYTF.

This clonotype was counted only a few times. The CDR3 sequence is CASGLVHFSQGFENTEAFF. CDR3 coding DNA: TGTGCTAGTGGTTTGGTACATTTTAGCCAGGGATTTGAGAACACTGAAGCTTTCTTT. The chain joins TRBV12-5 to TRBJ1-1; possibly TRBD1 for D (5 bases). The length of the CDR3 is 19 residues. Trimming took off 0 bases at V and 1 base at J, with 21 bases between the two ends. From germline, CDR1 is LGHNT and CDR2 FRNRAP.

The chain combines TRBV28 with TRBJ1-4; TRBD1 is a possible D gene (5 bases). V gave up 8 bases and J gave up 5 bases, with 12 bases separating them. The germline V gene encodes CDR1 MDHEN and CDR2 SYDVKM. The CDR3 sequence is 13 residues long. The CDR3 is CASETGTNEKLFF. For the CDR3, the DNA is TGTGCCAGCGAAACAGGAACGAATGAAAAACTGTTTTTT.

There are a few counts of this clonotype. The chain couples TRBV7-2 to TRBJ1-1, with no clear D. Germline CDR1 reads SGHTA; CDR2 reads FQGNSA. V lost 5 bases, J lost 5 bases, and 9 bases lay in between. This CDR3 has 12 residues. The CDR3 DNA sequence: TGTGCCAGCAGCCACGGATGGACTGAAGCTTTCTTT. It codes for CASSHGWTEAFF.

V is TRBV27 and J is TRBJ2-5, with 8 bases that match TRBD1. The V gene end was trimmed by 6 bases and the J gene end by 6 bases; junction bases not matched to a gene: 3. In germline, CDR1 is MNHEY, CDR2 SMNVEV (reference sequence). There are 12 residues in the CDR3. The DNA of the CDR3 is TGTGCCAGCAGCACAGGGGGGAAGACCCAGTACTTC. It translates to CASSTGGKTQYF.

This clonotype occurred a few times. This chain joins TRBV20-1 and TRBJ2-5, with D possibly being TRBD1 (6 bases). Germline V gene data show CDR1 as DFQATT and CDR2 as SNEGSKA (reference sequence). CDR3 length: 13 amino acids. Trimming removed 7 bases from V and 4 bases from J, with 16 bases in between. The CDR3 loop reads CSVRGRRGETQYF. The CDR3 DNA reads TGCAGTGTCAGGGGTAGAAGAGGAGAGACCCAGTACTTC.

Turning to this clonotype: One junction end disagrees with the germline gene, perhaps due to a read error. The chain's CDR3 is CVSSPQGTLSGANVLTF. In DNA form, the CDR3 reads TGTGTCAGCAGCCCACAGGGAACTCTCTCTGGGGCCAACGTCCTGACTTTC. This chain connects TRBV11-2 to TRBJ2-6, with TRBD1 as a possible D gene (6 bases). There are 17 residues in the CDR3. The germline CDR1 and CDR2 sequences are SGHAT and FQNNGV.

This chain uses TRBV25-1 with TRBJ2-2; 7 bases are shared with TRBD1. CDR3 length equals 14 residues. Germline assignment: CDR1 MGHDK and CDR2 SYGVNS. The V segment lost 7 bases and the J segment 7 bases; nucleotides outside the gene matches: 9. The CDR3 bases are TGTGCCAGCACTAGACAGGGCGCAGGCGGGGAGCTGTTTTTT. Amino acids: CASTRQGAGGELFF.

V usage is TRBV7-2 and J usage is TRBJ1-3; tentative D call: TRBD1 (5 bases). Between the trimmed V and J ends, which lost 6 bases and 0 bases, there was a span of 15 bases. Germline loops: CDR1 SGHTA, CDR2 FQGNSA. The CDR3 length is 16 residues. CDR3 sequence reads: CASSYTGTFSGNTIYF. Here the CDR3 DNA reads TGTGCCAGCAGTTATACCGGGACTTTCTCTGGAAACACCATATATTTT.

The chain couples TRBV28 to TRBJ2-7, with D perhaps TRBD1 (6 bases). CDR3 length equals 16 residues. V lost 10 bases, J lost 4 bases, and 26 bases lay in between. From germline, CDR1 is MDHEN and CDR2 SYDVKM. The CDR3 bases are TGTGCCACCGATACTGACCTGCGGACAGAAAATTACGAGCAGTACTTC. Protein product: CATDTDLRTENYEQYF.

The chain combines TRBV7-9 with TRBJ1-2, with D possibly being TRBD1 (5 bases). In germline, CDR1 is SEHNR, CDR2 FQNEAQ (reference sequence). CDR3 length: 15 residues. The V end lost 5 bases, the J end lost 7 bases, and 20 bases lay between the germline ends. The CDR3 DNA is TGTGCCAGCAGCCCTCCCGGGACGGCAATCAGTGGCTACACCTTC. The encoded protein is CASSPPGTAISGYTF.

In regard to this clonotype: A much larger clonotype is one base distant, so this may be a read error. The J gene is TRBJ2-1, the V gene TRBV29-1, with D tentatively TRBD1 or TRBD2 (6 bases each). Trimming removed 7 bases from V and 0 bases from J, with 16 bases in between. Germline V gives CDR1 SQVTM, CDR2 ANQGSEA. The CDR3 length is 15 residues. The CDR3 here is CSGGTSPSSYNEQFF. Written as DNA, the CDR3 is TGCAGCGGCGGGACAAGTCCTAGCTCCTACAATGAGCAGTTCTTC.